These 6 T cell receptor beta chains came from one sample sequenced in a study of CD8+CD57+ T cells in acquired aplastic anemia. TCR beta VDJ and CDR3 profiling used genomic DNA as template. One entry per CDR3 protein, called by TCRdb with MiXCR from the reads. The data show some 98,000 distinct CDR3 sequences, around 70% seen once. Those patients picked for sequencing had displayed CD8+CD57+ cell expansion on flow cytometry. Sequencing input: sorted CD4+, CD8+, or CD8+CD57+ T cells (not recorded which) from PBMCs. The receptors derive from a human donor with aplastic anemia.

The gene calls are TRBV24-1 and TRBJ1-1; 8 nucleotides line up with TRBD1. Germline CDR1 reads KGHDR; CDR2 reads SFDVKD. The CDR3 runs to 14 residues. The trim removed 9 bases at V and 2 bases at J, leaving 7 bases unmatched. This CDR3 reads CATRAGGGNTEAFF. The CDR3 region has the DNA TGTGCCACCCGGGCAGGGGGCGGAAACACTGAAGCTTTCTTT.

This clonotype was seen just once. The chain's CDR3 is CSVKMGETQYF. CDR3 in DNA: TGCAGCGTTAAGATGGGAGAGACCCAGTACTTC. The chain recombines TRBV29-1 with TRBJ2-5, with D unresolved. This CDR3 has 11 amino acids. Germline-derived CDR1 and CDR2 are SQVTM and ANQGSEA. V was trimmed by 5 bases and J by 4 bases, leaving 8 bases between them.

This clonotype was recorded a few times. A read error is possible here, since a much larger clone lies one base away. The CDR3 does not end in the conserved phenylalanine or tryptophan, so this is likely a read error. The CDR3 spells CASSLGDGAFL. CDR3 in DNA: TGTGCCAGCAGCTTGGGGGATGGAGCTTTCCTT. The rearrangement uses TRBV5-6 and TRBJ1-1, with D unclear. The CDR3 runs to 11 residues. Germline V gene data show CDR1 as SGHDT and CDR2 as YYEEEE. Trimming shortened V by 0 bases and J by 10 bases, and 7 bases separated the two germline ends.

The rearrangement uses TRBV20-1 and TRBJ1-1; TRBD1 is a possible D gene (5 bases). Looked up from germline, CDR1 is DFQATT and CDR2 is SNEGSKA (reference sequence). This CDR3 is 14 amino acids long. The V gene lost 3 bases and the J gene lost 1 base, with 12 bases spanning the gap. Here the CDR3 DNA reads TGCAGTGCTAGTGTTGGCGGGGCGAACACTGAAGCTTTCTTT. Translated: CSASVGGANTEAFF.

The sample holds many counts of this clonotype. The chain joins TRBV6-1 to TRBJ2-5, with a weak D call TRBD1 (5 bases). This CDR3 comprises 17 residues. The germline V gene has CDR1 MNHNS and CDR2 SASEGT. Trimming pared 4 bases from V and 5 bases from J, leaving 23 bases between. The CDR3 reads CASSGPREGAPFETQYF. The CDR3 nucleotides are TGTGCCAGCAGTGGACCTAGAGAAGGGGCCCCGTTCGAGACCCAGTACTTC.

The V gene is TRBV3-1, the J gene TRBJ2-1; D not resolved. From germline, CDR1 is LGHDT and CDR2 YNNKEL (reference sequence). The CDR3 spans 12 residues. Trimming cost V 0 bases and J 10 bases, with 7 bases left between them. The CDR3 loop reads CASSQESGEQFF. DNA for the CDR3: TGTGCCAGCAGCCAAGAAAGTGGGGAGCAGTTCTTC.